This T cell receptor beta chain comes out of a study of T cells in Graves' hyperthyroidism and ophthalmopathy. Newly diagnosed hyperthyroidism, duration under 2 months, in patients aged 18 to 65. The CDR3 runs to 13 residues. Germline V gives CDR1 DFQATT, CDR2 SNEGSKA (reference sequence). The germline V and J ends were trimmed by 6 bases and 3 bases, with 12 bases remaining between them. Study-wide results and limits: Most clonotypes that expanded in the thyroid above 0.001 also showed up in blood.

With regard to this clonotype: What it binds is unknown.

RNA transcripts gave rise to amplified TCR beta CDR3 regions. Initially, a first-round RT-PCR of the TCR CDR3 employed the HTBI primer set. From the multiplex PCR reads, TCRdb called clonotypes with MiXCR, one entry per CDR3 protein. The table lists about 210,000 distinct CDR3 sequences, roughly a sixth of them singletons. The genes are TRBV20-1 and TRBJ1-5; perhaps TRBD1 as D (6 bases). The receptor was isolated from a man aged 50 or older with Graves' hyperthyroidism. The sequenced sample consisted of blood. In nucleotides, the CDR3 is TGCAGTGCCCGGCCAGGGGACAATCAGCCCCAGCATTTT. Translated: CSARPGDNQPQHF.